This TCR beta chain originates from a study of T cell repertoires in cytomegalovirus infection. Study-wide background: Public TCR beta signatures marked donors with CMV infection and the matching HLA. Study outcomes and limitations: The ex vivo response was dominated by HLA-C-restricted CMV-specific TCR beta clonotypes. CMV carriers with the relevant HLA were identified by cumulative public TCR beta family frequency.

A single record per CDR3 protein comes from TCRdb applying MiXCR to the reads. The table lists 600,000 to 700,000 distinct CDR3 sequences, roughly 30% of them singletons. CDR3 length: 15 amino acids. Trimming shortened V by 2 bases and J by 6 bases, and 16 bases separated the two germline ends. Germline V gene data show CDR1 as MDHEN and CDR2 as SYDVKM. This clonotype came up a few times. The antigen remains unidentified. Sequenced here: cultured PBMCs, sampled from culture after CMV antigen stimulation. This receptor was obtained from a human donor in good health (CMV status not recorded). Some clones in this sample may be carry-over from other donors' samples. The J gene is TRBJ1-2, the V gene TRBV28; D perhaps matches TRBD1 (6 bases). The CDR3 nucleotides read TGTGCCAGCAGTTTACAGGGGTCCACTCGAGATGGCTACACCTTC. Protein product: CASSLQGSTRDGYTF.